Below, 11 T cell receptor beta chains from the same sample are listed, as sequenced in a study of T cell repertoires and leukemia-associated antigens. TCRdb re-called the 5' RACE reads with MiXCR, one entry per CDR3 protein. The sample yields 13,000 to 15,000 distinct CDR3 sequences, more than 30% seen once. Their recognized antigens are unknown. Sequenced: CD3+ T cells sorted from blood and cultured. These receptors came from a female donor in good health.

This clonotype is medium-sized. The V call is TRBV20-1, the J call TRBJ2-3; D possibly corresponds to TRBD2 (5 bases). CDR3 size: 14 residues. Between the trimmed V and J ends, which lost 5 bases and 4 bases, there was a span of 16 bases. From germline, CDR1 is DFQATT and CDR2 SNEGSKA (reference sequence). In nucleotides, the CDR3 is TGCAGTGCTTCTTCTAGCCGCCGGGCAGATACGCAGTATTTT. Translating gives CSASSSRRADTQYF.

The genes are TRBV30 and TRBJ2-1; TRBD2 matches at 12 bases. In germline, CDR1 is GTSNPN, CDR2 SVGIG (reference sequence). V dropped 5 bases and J dropped 10; count of bases not matched to a gene: 9. This CDR3 spans 14 amino acids. CDR3 residues: CAWDRLAGENEQFF. The CDR3 nucleotides are TGTGCCTGGGACCGACTAGCGGGAGAGAACGAGCAGTTCTTC.

Notes on this clonotype: In this CDR3 the conserved last residue, phenylalanine or tryptophan, is missing, so a read error is likely. The V and J genes are TRBV5-1 and TRBJ2-5, with 7 bases matching TRBD2. The CDR3 extends over 14 amino acids. Unmatched junction bases numbered 2, after V lost 1 base and J lost 2 bases. CDR1 is SGHRS and CDR2 is YFSETQ in the germline V gene. The CDR3 sequence is CASSLSGTQETQYS. The CDR3 nucleotides read TGCGCCAGCAGCTTGAGCGGGACGCAAGAGACCCAGTACTCC.

This clonotype has just a few counts. The V gene is TRBV7-9, the J gene TRBJ2-7; D is possibly TRBD1 (5 bases). Trimming left V 4 bases short and J 2 bases short, with 15 bases between. The CDR3 is 15 residues long. Germline V gives CDR1 SEHNR, CDR2 FQNEAQ (reference sequence). In nucleotides, the CDR3 is TGTGCCAGCAGCTCGAAGGACACTTTTACCTACGAGCAGTACTTC. It codes for CASSSKDTFTYEQYF. Together with reference TRBV7-9 and TRBJ2-7, the CDR3 gives the full variable domain: DTGVSQNPRHKITKRGQNVTFRCDPISEHNRLYWYRQTLGQGPEFLTYFQNEAQLEKSRLLSDRFSAERPKGSFSTLEIQRTEQGDSAMYLCASSSKDTFTYEQYFGPGTRLTVT.

By share, this clonotype counts as medium-sized. In DNA, the CDR3 is TGCAGTGCTTACACTAGCGCTAGCACAGATACGCAGTATTTT. It is translated as CSAYTSASTDTQYF. J is TRBJ2-3 and V is TRBV20-1, with 7 nucleotides matching TRBD2. Per the germline V gene, CDR1 is DFQATT and CDR2 is SNEGSKA (reference sequence). Unmatched junction bases numbered 5, after V lost 5 bases and J lost 0 bases. The CDR3 is made up of 14 amino acids.

Within the sample, this clonotype is medium-sized. The chain couples TRBV5-1 to TRBJ2-2; 10 bases agree with TRBD2. There are 17 residues in the CDR3. Germline V gene sequence: CDR1 SGHRS, CDR2 YFSETQ. Trimming at V came to 0 bases and at J to 7 bases, leaving 9 bases not matched to a gene. The DNA for the CDR3 is TGCGCCAGCAGCTTGGCCGGGCTAGCGGGAGCATACGGGGAGCTGTTTTTT. It encodes CASSLAGLAGAYGELFF.

V is TRBV5-1 and J is TRBJ2-2, with 9 bases aligning to TRBD1. Germline V gene sequence: CDR1 SGHRS, CDR2 YFSETQ. The CDR3 loop spans 17 amino acids. Trimming removed 4 bases from V and 1 base from J; junction bases left unmatched: 8. As DNA, the CDR3 is TGCGCCAGCAGCGGAGAACAGGGGGCACAGAACACCGGGGAGCTGTTTTTT. Its translation is CASSGEQGAQNTGELFF.

This clonotype is medium-sized by share. The V gene is TRBV20-1, the J gene TRBJ2-7; 7 bases match TRBD1. This CDR3 contains 12 residues. The V and J ends lost 6 bases and 2 bases, in that order; junction bases with no gene match: 4. Per the germline V gene, CDR1 is DFQATT and CDR2 is SNEGSKA (reference sequence). In nucleotides, the CDR3 is TGCAGTGCGTGGACAGGCGCCTACGAGCAGTACTTC. It yields the protein CSAWTGAYEQYF.

By share of the sample, this clonotype is medium-sized (0.01 to 0.1%). The gene calls are TRBV20-1 and TRBJ2-7; 11 bases fit TRBD2. CDR1 and CDR2 (germline): DFQATT, SNEGSKA (reference sequence). CDR3 length: 15 residues. J lost 2 bases, V lost 6 bases, and 9 bases had no gene match. CDR3 bases: TGCAGTGCAAACAAGCGACTAGCGGGGACCTACGAGCAGTACTTC. It encodes CSANKRLAGTYEQYF.

The genes are TRBV12-3 or TRBV12-4 and TRBJ2-1; D unclear. This CDR3 is 13 amino acids long. V lost 6 bases to trimming and J lost 3 bases, with 9 bases between them. CDR3 DNA sequence: TGTGCCAGCAGAATAATCAACTACAATGAGCAGTTCTTC. This translates into CASRIINYNEQFF.

The chain has TRBV7-8 and TRBJ2-3; D is possibly TRBD1 (5 bases). Germline V lookup: CDR1 SGHVS, CDR2 FQNEAQ. V was pared by 3 bases and J by 4 bases, with 8 bases between. The CDR3 has 13 amino acids. The CDR3 here is CASSFQGPDTQYF. The CDR3 nucleotides read TGTGCCAGCAGCTTCCAGGGCCCAGATACGCAGTATTTT.